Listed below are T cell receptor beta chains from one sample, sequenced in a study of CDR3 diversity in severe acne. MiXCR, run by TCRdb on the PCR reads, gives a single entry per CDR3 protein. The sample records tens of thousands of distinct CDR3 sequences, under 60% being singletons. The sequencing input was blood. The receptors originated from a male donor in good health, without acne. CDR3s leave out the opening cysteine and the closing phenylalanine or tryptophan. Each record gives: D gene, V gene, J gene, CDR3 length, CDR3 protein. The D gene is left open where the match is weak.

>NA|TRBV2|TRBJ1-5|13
ASSSGVYSNQPQH
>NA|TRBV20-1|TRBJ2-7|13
SARDARGYSYEQY
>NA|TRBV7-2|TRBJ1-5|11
ASSPRSNQPQH
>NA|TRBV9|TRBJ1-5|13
ASSVGLAFQETQH
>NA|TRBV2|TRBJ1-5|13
ASTRTEGGQQPQH
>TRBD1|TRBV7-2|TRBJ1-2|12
ASTSGTGVYGYT
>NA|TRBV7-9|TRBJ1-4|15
ASSLSSGGADNAKLF
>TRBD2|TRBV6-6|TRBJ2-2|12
ASTGTTNTGELF
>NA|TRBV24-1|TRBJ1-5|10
ATSDGPKPQH
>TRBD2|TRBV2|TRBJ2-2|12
ASSVPRTSGELL
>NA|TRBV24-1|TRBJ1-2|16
ASSEDRSSTTSNYGYT
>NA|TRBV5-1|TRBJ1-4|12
ASSFVGTGEKLF